This note documents a single TCR beta chain sequence. Sorted subsets were amplified in replicate PCRs using about 200 ng DNA, roughly 30,000 T cell genomes. Here immunoSEQ multiplex PCR was the method, and the copy in TCRdb shows in-frame clones only, minus some. Among fewer than 3 million clones listed, 85% to 95% were seen once. The sample belongs to a study of shared clonotypes between healthy human individuals. Whole-study context: Each donor had three CD4 naive, three CD4 memory, two CD8 naive and one CD8 memory plate.

The CDR3 runs 14 residues. The germline CDR1 and CDR2 sequences are MNHEY and SVGAGI. With 6 bases removed from V and 7 bases from J, the gap between germline ends came to 16 bases. J is TRBJ1-5 and V is TRBV6-5, with D possibly TRBD1 on 5 matching bases. Source material: naive CD4+ T cells from PBMCs. The subset: CD45RA+ positively selected. The receptor's source is a man between 18 and 35 years old in good health. Some clones in this sample may be carry-over from other donors' samples. CDR3 in DNA: TGTGCCAGCAGCTCCGCGGGGGGTCGGCAGCCCCAGCATTTT. Its protein product is CASSSAGGRQPQHF.